These 30 T cell receptor beta chains originate from one sample sequenced in a study of Graves' ophthalmopathy and Graves' hyperthyroidism. Researchers took RNA transcripts and amplified TCR beta CDR3 regions from them. First-round RT-PCR relied on HTBI primers, and a second-round multiplex PCR came next. TCRdb used MiXCR to reprocess the multiplex PCR reads, holding one entry per CDR3 protein. Found here are 450,000 to 600,000 distinct CDR3 sequences, approximately 35% of them singletons; the top ten hold about 4.1%. Sequencing was performed on peripheral blood or thyroid tissue (not recorded which). These receptors all come from an adult man with Graves' hyperthyroidism.

The rearrangement joins TRBV5-4 to TRBJ2-3; 12 bases line up with TRBD2. V lost 4 bases to trimming and J lost 4 bases; unmatched junction nucleotides: 7. Germline CDR1 and CDR2: SGHNT and YYREEE (reference sequence). The CDR3 has 16 residues. The CDR3 protein is CASSLLAGGHADTQYF. As DNA, the CDR3 is TGTGCCAGCAGCCTCCTAGCGGGAGGGCATGCAGATACGCAGTATTTT. Drawing the rest from reference TRBV5-4 and TRBJ2-3, the complete variable domain is ETGVTQSPTHLIKTRGQQVTLRCSSQSGHNTVSWYQQALGQGPQFIFQYYREEENGRGNFPPRFSGLQFPNYSSELNVNALELDDSALYLCASSLLAGGHADTQYFGPGTRLTVL.

This clonotype was seen a handful of times. The chain links TRBV28 to TRBJ1-1; TRBD1 aligns across 10 bases. The CDR3 extends over 15 amino acids. Germline CDR1 reads MDHEN; CDR2 reads SYDVKM. V gave up 2 bases and J gave up 11 bases; unmatched junction bases: 11. DNA for the CDR3: TGTGCCAGCAGTTTAATCGGGGGACAGGGGAGGCTGGCTTTCTTT. This gives the protein CASSLIGGQGRLAFF.

Turning to this clonotype: Since no conserved phenylalanine or tryptophan closes the CDR3, a read error is the likely cause. V usage is TRBV20-1 and J usage is TRBJ2-6; 10 positions agree with TRBD1. J gave up 4 bases and V 6 bases, and 9 bases lay outside the gene matches. Germline V CDR1 and CDR2: DFQATT, SNEGSKA (reference sequence). This CDR3 contains 16 residues. The CDR3 loop reads CSARQGATRGANVLTS. The CDR3 DNA follows: TGCAGTGCCCGACAGGGGGCGACGCGGGGGGCCAACGTCCTGACTTCC.

In this sample, this clonotype turned up many times. The J gene is TRBJ2-7, the V gene TRBV20-1; 13 nucleotides align to TRBD2. Per the germline V gene, CDR1 is DFQATT and CDR2 is SNEGSKA (reference sequence). This CDR3 contains 16 residues. V shed 2 bases and J 5 bases; nucleotides not matched to a gene: 9. As DNA, the CDR3 is TGCAGTGCTAGACCTCCGGGACTAGCGGGATATAACGAGCAGTACTTC. Its protein is CSARPPGLAGYNEQYF.

This clonotype came up many times. The CDR3: CASGSQGYQHF. The CDR3 bases are TGTGCCAGCGGGAGTCAGGGATACCAGCATTTT. The rearrangement links TRBV28 to TRBJ1-5, with D perhaps matching TRBD1 (5 bases). The CDR3 is made up of 11 amino acids. Germline loops: CDR1 MDHEN, CDR2 SYDVKM. Between the trimmed V and J ends, which lost 8 bases and 12 bases, there was a span of 14 bases.

The chain recombines TRBV24-1 with TRBJ2-7; perhaps TRBD1 as D (5 bases). Germline assignment: CDR1 KGHDR and CDR2 SFDVKD. V lost 2 bases to trimming and J lost 5 bases, with 9 bases between them. The CDR3 is made up of 13 amino acids. This CDR3 reads CATSDSDTDEQYF. The CDR3 coding sequence is TGTGCCACCAGTGATTCGGACACGGACGAGCAGTACTTC.

This clonotype was observed a few times. CDR3 region: CASSVGLAGGSGQETQYF. The CDR3 DNA sequence: TGTGCCAGCAGCGTAGGGCTAGCGGGAGGATCGGGTCAAGAGACCCAGTACTTC. The V call is TRBV9, the J call TRBJ2-5; 11 bases line up with TRBD2. The CDR3 length is 18 residues. V lost 0 bases to trimming and J lost 2 bases; unmatched junction nucleotides: 9. Germline V lookup: CDR1 SGDLS, CDR2 YYNGEE.

Concerning this clonotype itself: This may come from a read error, since a much larger clone is one base off. The rearrangement links TRBV20-1 to TRBJ1-1, with no clear D. The CDR3 loop spans 12 amino acids. The V end was cut by 6 bases, the J end by 4 bases, with 12 bases between. Looked up from germline, CDR1 is DFQATT and CDR2 is SNEGSKA (reference sequence). For the CDR3, the DNA is TGCAGTGCGAGCACAAGAACCACTGAAGCTTTCTTT. Its translation: CSASTRTTEAFF.

The V call is TRBV10-3, the J call TRBJ1-3; unclear D gene. This CDR3 region has 19 residues. CDR1 and CDR2 from the germline V gene are ENHRY and SYGVKD. Trimming pared 0 bases from V and 0 bases from J, leaving 18 bases between. The CDR3: CAISESLAGSSYSGNTIYF. CDR3 coding DNA: TGTGCCATCAGTGAGTCCCTAGCGGGGAGCAGTTACTCTGGAAACACCATATATTTT.

The chain couples TRBV24-1 to TRBJ2-2; 9 nucleotides align to TRBD2. CDR3 size: 17 residues. V lost 3 bases to trimming and J lost 3 bases; unmatched junction nucleotides: 7. Germline V gene sequence: CDR1 KGHDR, CDR2 SFDVKD. In DNA, the CDR3 is TGTGCCACCAGTGATGCCCTGGGACTAGCTCACACCGGGGAGCTGTTTTTT. This translates into CATSDALGLAHTGELFF.

V and J are TRBV7-2 and TRBJ2-7, with TRBD1 matching 11 bases. Germline V lookup: CDR1 SGHTA, CDR2 FQGNSA. CDR3 length: 16 amino acids. With 4 bases clipped from V and 2 bases from J, the junction kept 7 bases outside the gene matches. CDR3 coding DNA: TGTGCCAGCAGCTCCGCGGACAGGGGGCCCCCCTACGAGCAGTACTTC. Protein sequence: CASSSADRGPPYEQYF.

This clonotype has ten or more counts. The rearrangement joins TRBV5-1 to TRBJ2-7; D gene uncertain. The CDR3 extends over 13 amino acids. Germline lookup yields CDR1 SGHRS and CDR2 YFSETQ. V was trimmed by 0 bases and J by 2 bases, leaving 6 bases between them. The CDR3 sequence: CASSLAYTYEQYF. In DNA form, the CDR3 reads TGCGCCAGCAGCTTGGCCTATACCTACGAGCAGTACTTC.

This clonotype was counted between two and nine times. The chain uses TRBV6-5 and TRBJ1-6; TRBD1 matches 8 bases. CDR1 and CDR2 from the germline V gene are MNHEY and SVGAGI. J gave up 5 bases and V 2 bases, and 5 bases lay outside the gene matches. CDR3 length equals 16 residues. CDR3 in amino acids: CASSYQGASNNSPLHF. The CDR3 DNA follows: TGTGCCAGCAGTTACCAGGGGGCGTCGAATAATTCACCCCTCCACTTT.

This chain uses TRBV11-2 with TRBJ2-1; D not resolved. The CDR3 runs to 17 residues. V was cut by 5 bases and J by 0 bases, with 17 bases left in between. Germline values: CDR1 SGHAT, CDR2 FQNNGV. The DNA of the CDR3 is TGTGCCAGCAGCCGGTCCCCACTGACCTCCTCCTACAATGAGCAGTTCTTC. Translated: CASSRSPLTSSYNEQFF.

In this sample, this clonotype turned up many times. In DNA, the CDR3 is TGCAGCGCCGAGACGGCTAGGGGGCGGGTTATGACCCAGTACTTC. It encodes CSAETARGRVMTQYF. The V call is TRBV29-1, the J call TRBJ2-5; 7 bases are shared with TRBD1. The CDR3 is made up of 15 amino acids. Germline-derived CDR1 and CDR2 are SQVTM and ANQGSEA. V was clipped by 7 bases and J by 7 bases; unmatched bases: 18. The whole variable domain, filled in from reference TRBV29-1 and TRBJ2-5, reads SAVISQKPSRDICQRGTSLTIQCQVDSQVTMMFWYRQQPGQSLTLIATANQGSEATYESGFVIDKFPISRPNLTFSTLTVSNMSPEDSSIYLCSAETARGRVMTQYFGPGTRLLVL.

The chain has TRBV29-1 and TRBJ2-3, with D uncertain. Looked up from germline, CDR1 is SQVTM and CDR2 is ANQGSEA. Trimming cost V 1 base and J 4 bases, with 6 bases left between them. CDR3 length: 12 residues. CDR3 in DNA: TGCAGCGTTGAAGGGGTAGCAGATACGCAGTATTTT. This codes for CSVEGVADTQYF.

This clonotype was counted a few times. As DNA, the CDR3 is TGTGCCAGCAGCTTAGACAGGGTCGCGGACGAGCAGTACTTC. It translates to CASSLDRVADEQYF. The chain has TRBV7-2 and TRBJ2-7; D possibly corresponds to TRBD1 (6 bases). V was cut by 1 base and J by 5 bases, with 12 bases left in between. This CDR3 spans 14 amino acids. Per the germline V gene, CDR1 is SGHTA and CDR2 is FQGNSA.

V usage is TRBV7-2 and J usage is TRBJ1-2, with a possible D match to TRBD1 (5 bases). The CDR3 is 17 amino acids. Trimming removed 5 bases at V and 0 bases at J, with 19 bases between. Germline CDR1 and CDR2: SGHTA and FQGNSA. CDR3 sequence reads: CASSPGTAGSANYGYTF. The CDR3 DNA reads TGTGCCAGCAGCCCAGGGACGGCGGGTAGCGCTAACTATGGCTACACCTTC.

V gene TRBV7-9 combines with J gene TRBJ1-5; TRBD1 matches 8 bases. The CDR3 totals 15 residues. Per the germline V gene, CDR1 is SEHNR and CDR2 is FQNEAQ (reference sequence). J lost 6 bases, V lost 5 bases, and 9 bases had no gene match. The CDR3 region is CASSHDGQGIQPQHF. DNA for the CDR3: TGTGCCAGCAGCCACGACGGACAGGGAATTCAGCCCCAGCATTTT.

The table lists this clonotype with many counts. V is TRBV20-1 and J is TRBJ2-7; maybe TRBD2 (7 bases). From germline, CDR1 is DFQATT and CDR2 SNEGSKA (reference sequence). V was trimmed by 0 bases and J by 4 bases, leaving 16 bases between them. This CDR3 contains 15 residues. As DNA, the CDR3 is TGCAGTGCTAGAGATCCGGGCAGGGGAGGGTACGAGCAGTACTTC. The encoded protein is CSARDPGRGGYEQYF.

This sequence joins TRBV5-1 and TRBJ1-5; maybe TRBD1 (5 bases). CDR1 SGHRS and CDR2 YFSETQ come from the germline V gene. This CDR3 region has 15 residues. Deletions cut 3 bases from V and 11 bases from J, with 21 bases between. The DNA for the CDR3 is TGCGCCAGCAGCTCGGGACTAGCGGGCCAAGAGACCCAGCATTTT. It yields the protein CASSSGLAGQETQHF.

This clonotype turned up a few times. This chain joins TRBV5-6 and TRBJ2-7, with a tentative D call TRBD1 (5 bases). V was trimmed by 4 bases and J by 6 bases, leaving 11 bases between them. Germline V gene sequence: CDR1 SGHDT, CDR2 YYEEEE. The CDR3 sequence is 12 residues long. In DNA, the CDR3 is TGTGCCAGCAGCCGAGACAGTCGCGAGCAGTACTTC. As protein: CASSRDSREQYF.

The CDR3, as DNA: TGTGCCTGGAGTGTACGTGTAGACACTGAAGCTTTCTTT. Protein sequence: CAWSVRVDTEAFF. The V gene is TRBV30, the J gene TRBJ1-1; D is unclear. Germline CDR1 is GTSNPN and CDR2 is SVGIG (reference sequence). The CDR3 runs 13 residues. V was trimmed by 0 bases and J by 3 bases, leaving 8 bases between them.

The rearrangement uses TRBV4-2 and TRBJ1-6; D gene uncertain. Germline CDR1 and CDR2: LGHNA and YNFKEQ. CDR3 length: 13 residues. Trimming left V 0 bases short and J 8 bases short, with 5 bases between. The CDR3 protein is CASSQDSHSPLHF. In DNA form, the CDR3 reads TGTGCCAGCAGCCAAGATAGCCATTCACCCCTCCACTTT.

V gene TRBV7-9 combines with J gene TRBJ2-6, with 8 bases aligning to TRBD1. CDR1 is SEHNR and CDR2 is FQNEAQ in the germline V gene (reference sequence). The ends lost 0 bases at V and 0 bases at J; junction bases unmatched: 7. The CDR3 sequence is 19 residues long. CDR3 sequence: CASSLAGTGLRSGANVLTF. As DNA, the CDR3 is TGTGCCAGCAGCTTAGCCGGGACAGGTTTACGCTCTGGGGCCAACGTCCTGACTTTC.

The chain combines TRBV3-1 with TRBJ1-4, with D unresolved. Per germline, CDR1 LGHDT and CDR2 YNNKEL (reference sequence). Trimming shortened V by 2 bases and J by 10 bases, and 8 bases separated the two germline ends. This CDR3 spans 12 amino acids. The CDR3 here is CASSQPGGKLFF. CDR3 DNA: TGTGCCAGCAGCCAACCCGGAGGAAAACTGTTTTTT.

This clonotype is a singleton in its sample. This chain joins TRBV29-1 and TRBJ2-5; maybe TRBD2 (6 bases). The assigned J gene may be wrong: the sequence end matches TRBJ2-1 better. The CDR3 is 14 residues long. CDR1 is SQVTM, CDR2 ANQGSEA, per germline. Here the CDR3 DNA reads TGCAGCGGTGGACTATACGGCCTCGACAATGAGCAGTTCTTC. Its translation is CSGGLYGLDNEQFF.

To note about this clonotype: Given a much more abundant clone one base away, this may be a read error. The final CDR3 position lacks the conserved phenylalanine or tryptophan, pointing to a likely read error. The rearrangement joins TRBV10-3 to TRBJ1-1, with 10 bases fitting TRBD1. The germline gives CDR1 ENHRY, CDR2 SYGVKD. V lost 6 bases, J lost 5 bases, and 9 bases stayed unmatched. CDR3 size: 15 residues. CDR3 nucleotides: TGTGCCATCAGGAGGGAAGGACAGGGGGGTACTGAAGCTTTCCTT. Protein product: CAIRREGQGGTEAFL.

On this clonotype itself: Being one base from a much bigger clone, this may be a read error. The chain uses TRBV12-3 or TRBV12-4 and TRBJ1-1, with TRBD1 as a possible D gene (5 bases). V shed 7 bases and J shed 7 bases, with 13 bases lying between them. The CDR3 loop spans 12 amino acids. CDR3 sequence (DNA): TGTGCCAGCAATAGCACAGGTTATGAAGCTTTCTTT. The encoded protein is CASNSTGYEAFF.

The CDR3: CATGAGGAETQYF. The CDR3 coding sequence is TGTGCTACCGGGGCAGGGGGGGCAGAGACCCAGTACTTC. The chain recombines TRBV24-1 with TRBJ2-5; either TRBD1 or TRBD2 may fit D (7 bases each). This CDR3 is 13 amino acids long. The germline gives CDR1 KGHDR, CDR2 SFDVKD.